Shown below are 10 T cell receptor beta chains from a single sample sequenced in a study of regulatory T cells in long-lasting Graves disease. Time point indicated: persistent/refractory GD, antithyroid drugs over 5 years with positive TRAb. With RNA extracted from PBMCs as input, the TCR library was made. Assembly of TCR beta libraries relied on iRepertoire HTBI primers together with Arm-PCR of CDR3 regions. From the multiplex PCR reads, TCRdb called clonotypes with MiXCR, one entry per CDR3 protein. The data hold about 400,000 distinct CDR3 sequences, with around 21% observed a single time. The sample here was peripheral blood mononuclear cells (PBMCs), taken when the disease was refractory, from a patient treated with antithyroid drugs. All receptors derive from a female donor with Graves disease.

The CDR3 region has the DNA TGTGCCAGTAGTATCGTGGCGGGGACCGGGGAGCTGTTTTTT. It specifies CASSIVAGTGELFF. This sequence joins TRBV19 and TRBJ2-2; maybe TRBD2 (6 bases). V lost 3 bases, J lost 5 bases, and 10 bases lay in between. Looked up from germline, CDR1 is LNHDA and CDR2 is SQIVND (reference sequence). The CDR3 runs to 14 residues.

J is TRBJ1-1 and V is TRBV10-3; TRBD1 aligns across 7 bases. CDR1 is ENHRY and CDR2 is SYGVKD in the germline V gene. The CDR3 covers 14 residues. V was clipped by 9 bases and J by 4 bases; unmatched bases: 11. Written as DNA, the CDR3 is TGTGCCATTAGCCGGGACAGATGGGCCACTGAAGCTTTCTTT. It specifies CAISRDRWATEAFF.

This chain joins TRBV30 and TRBJ1-5; 7 nucleotides agree with TRBD1. This CDR3 comprises 13 residues. Germline CDR1 is GTSNPN and CDR2 is SVGIG (reference sequence). This CDR3 is CATQTGFGQPQHF. The CDR3 DNA reads as TGTGCAACTCAGACAGGGTTTGGACAGCCCCAGCATTTT.

This clonotype was picked up a small number of times. The J gene is TRBJ1-1, the V gene TRBV29-1, with 7 bases lining up with TRBD1. CDR1 and CDR2 (germline): SQVTM, ANQGSEA. J lost 1 base, V lost 5 bases, and 1 base had no gene match. The CDR3 is 12 residues long. The CDR3 sequence is CSVWDRNTEAFF. The CDR3 DNA sequence: TGCAGCGTTTGGGACAGGAACACTGAAGCTTTCTTT.

The V and J genes are TRBV20-1 and TRBJ1-5; D remains unclear. Germline CDR1 DFQATT, CDR2 SNEGSKA (reference sequence). Trimming cost V 0 bases and J 2 bases, with 20 bases left between them. This CDR3 spans 18 amino acids. The CDR3 here is CSARDYRLSVGRNQPQHF. The DNA of the CDR3 is TGCAGTGCTAGAGATTATAGGTTGAGTGTCGGGCGCAATCAGCCCCAGCATTTT.

Many counts were recorded for this clonotype. The V call is TRBV6-5, the J call TRBJ2-5, with a possible D match to TRBD1 (6 bases). Germline CDR1 and CDR2: MNHEY and SVGAGI. This CDR3 is built from 15 residues. Trimming left V 2 bases short and J 5 bases short, with 15 bases between. The CDR3 DNA sequence: TGTGCCAGCAGTTACACTGCAGGGGAAAGGGAGACCCAGTACTTC. It is translated as CASSYTAGERETQYF.

This clonotype was seen many times. This chain links TRBV3-1 with TRBJ2-5, with a weak D call TRBD2 (6 bases). From germline, CDR1 is LGHDT and CDR2 YNNKEL (reference sequence). The CDR3 spans 15 residues. V lost 6 bases and J 1 base, leaving 15 bases between the germline ends. The CDR3 region has the DNA TGTGCCAGCAGTCAAAGCGGGCGGACCCAAGAGACCCAGTACTTC. Encoded protein: CASSQSGRTQETQYF.

This clonotype was seen more than once but under ten times. The chain uses TRBV4-2 and TRBJ2-7; the match to TRBD2 covers 8 bases. The V gene end was trimmed by 1 base and the J gene end by 6 bases; junction bases not matched to a gene: 11. The germline gives CDR1 LGHNA, CDR2 YNFKEQ. The CDR3 contains 16 residues. The CDR3 protein is CASSQGVALAAVEQYF. The CDR3 region has the DNA TGTGCCAGCAGCCAAGGTGTGGCACTAGCGGCCGTCGAGCAGTACTTC.

V usage is TRBV6-1 and J usage is TRBJ2-1; TRBD2 matches at 9 bases. After removal of 6 bases from V and 9 bases from J, the junction contained 6 bases not matched to a gene. Germline CDR1 and CDR2: MNHNS and SASEGT. The CDR3 has 13 residues. CDR3 sequence (DNA): TGTGCCAGCAGAACCGGGACTAGCACTGAGCAGTTCTTC. Its translation: CASRTGTSTEQFF.

The V gene is TRBV24-1, the J gene TRBJ1-1; D is unresolved. Germline-derived CDR1 and CDR2 are KGHDR and SFDVKD. The CDR3 covers 13 residues. Trimming removed 3 bases from V and 2 bases from J, with 6 bases in between. CDR3 region: CATSDRYNTEAFF. In nucleotides, the CDR3 is TGTGCCACCAGTGATAGGTATAACACTGAAGCTTTCTTT.